This is a list of T cell receptor beta chains from one sample in a study of T cell responses to AZD1222 COVID-19 vaccine. Sequencing was performed with immunoSEQ multiplex PCR; in TCRdb, only in-frame clones are kept and a portion is missing. The sample lists about 110,000 clones; about 90% were seen once. The source was peripheral blood, collected 28 days after the second AZD1222 dose. Receptor source: an adult who received the AZD1222 COVID-19 vaccine. Each CDR3 is given with its conserved first and last residue. D genes are given only for firm matches.

D	J	V	DNA	CDR3
NA	TRBJ2-7	TRBV7-2	TGTGCCAGCAGCTTAGTTCCCAATTACGAGCAGTACTTC	CASSLVPNYEQYF
NA	TRBJ1-2	TRBV5-1	TGCGCCAGCGGACCAGTATATGGCTACACCTTC	CASGPVYGYTF
NA	TRBJ2-2	TRBV6-5	TGTGCCAGCAGTTATGTCGGGGCGGTGGAGGGCGGGGAGCTGTTTTTT	CASSYVGAVEGGELFF
NA	TRBJ1-2	TRBV7-9	TGTGCCAGCAGCTTAGGTGGCAGCCCCAAGGACTATGGCTACACCTTC	CASSLGGSPKDYGYTF
TRBD2	TRBJ2-7	TRBV5-1	TGCGCCAGCAGCCAGACTAGCGGGGGATACTACGAGCAGTACTTC	CASSQTSGGYYEQYF
TRBD1	TRBJ1-1	TRBV7-6	TGTGCCAGCAGCAGCACGGCTGGACAGGGGCGGAGGAACACTGAAGCTTTCTTT	CASSSTAGQGRRNTEAFF
NA	TRBJ2-1	TRBV24-1	TGTGCCACCGGGAGGAGCTCGGGGGTAAACAGTGAGCAGTTCTTC	CATGRSSGVNSEQFF
TRBD1	TRBJ2-6	TRBV7-3	TGTGCCAGCAGCCCGCAGGGACAGAACAACGTCCTGACTTTC	CASSPQGQNNVLTF
TRBD1	TRBJ1-1	TRBV6-5	TGTGCCAGCAGTTACTGGGACAGGCCGAACACTGAAGCTTTCTTT	CASSYWDRPNTEAFF
NA	TRBJ1-3	TRBV6-5	TGTGCCAGCAGTTCCCCAGGAGGAAACACCATATATTTT	CASSSPGGNTIYF
TRBD1	TRBJ2-1	TRBV27	TGTGCCAGCAGTTCGGGGACAGGGGGTATGAATGAGCAGTTCTTC	CASSSGTGGMNEQFF
NA	TRBJ1-5	TRBV6-5	TGTGCCAGCAGTTCTCGGACGGCCGAGAGGCCCCAGCATTTT	CASSSRTAERPQHF
NA	TRBJ1-6	TRBV6-5	TGTGCCAGCAGTTACTCTAGGAGGGCACACAATTCACCCCTCCACTTT	CASSYSRRAHNSPLHF
TRBD1	TRBJ1-4	TRBV5-1	TGCGCCAGCAGCCTTCTGGGACAGAGTAATGAAAAACTGTTTTTT	CASSLLGQSNEKLFF
NA	TRBJ2-2	TRBV24-1	TGTGCCACCAGTGGGGCAGGGGTTGATGACGGGGAGCTGTTTTTT	CATSGAGVDDGELFF
NA	TRBJ2-7	TRBV11-3	TGTGCCAGCAGCCCGACAGGACTCCCCTACGAGCAGTACTTC	CASSPTGLPYEQYF
NA	TRBJ1-1	TRBV30	TGTGCCTGGAGCGCCGGTTTGGACACTGAAGCTTTCTTT	CAWSAGLDTEAFF